These 14 T cell receptor beta chains were all obtained from the same sample, sequenced in a study of blood T cells in healthy people across ages. The second PCR ran roughly 7 to 11 cycles with a sample-barcoded 5' primer and J-beta primers. TCRdb fed the 5' RACE reads into MiXCR, producing one record per CDR3 protein. The sample has 1.5 million or so distinct CDR3 sequences; around two fifths are singletons. Material for sequencing was blood. Every receptor here comes from a woman under 30 in good health.

This clonotype has a handful of counts. The J gene is TRBJ1-2, the V gene TRBV27, with D unresolved. Between the trimmed V and J ends, which lost 2 bases and 8 bases, there was a span of 12 bases. Germline assignment: CDR1 MNHEY and CDR2 SMNVEV (reference sequence). This CDR3 contains 13 residues. CDR3 nucleotide sequence: TGTGCCAGCAGTTTAGCCGAGGGAGGGGGCTACACCTTC. Encoded protein: CASSLAEGGGYTF.

This clonotype came up once. V is TRBV6-6 and J is TRBJ1-2; the D gene is possibly TRBD1 (5 bases). Germline V CDR1 and CDR2: MNHNY, SVGAGI (reference sequence). The CDR3 contains 14 residues. Trimming removed 2 bases from V and 3 bases from J, with 10 bases in between. The CDR3 DNA reads TGTGCCAGCAGTTACGCAGGGAGGGACTATGGCTACACCTTC. Its protein is CASSYAGRDYGYTF.

V is TRBV7-9 and J is TRBJ2-1, with D possibly TRBD2 on 5 matching bases. Germline V lookup: CDR1 SEHNR, CDR2 FQNEAQ (reference sequence). V lost 5 bases to trimming and J lost 9 bases, with 11 bases between them. This CDR3 is built from 12 residues. This chain's CDR3 is CASSHVRGEQFF. The CDR3, as DNA: TGTGCCAGCAGCCACGTCCGGGGTGAGCAGTTCTTC.

This clonotype was seen a few times. This sequence joins TRBV5-1 and TRBJ2-6; unclear D gene. CDR1 SGHRS and CDR2 YFSETQ come from the germline V gene. The CDR3 length is 17 residues. V lost 4 bases to trimming and J lost 0 bases, with 14 bases between them. CDR3 loop: CASSRMSLTSGANVLTF. Here the CDR3 DNA reads TGCGCCAGCAGCCGCATGAGCCTAACCTCTGGGGCCAACGTCCTGACTTTC.

This clonotype was seen just once. The rearrangement links TRBV6-5 to TRBJ2-1; D may match TRBD1 or TRBD2 (5 bases each). The CDR3 runs to 14 residues. V gave up 0 bases and J gave up 9 bases, with 12 bases separating them. Per germline, CDR1 MNHEY and CDR2 SVGAGI. Written as DNA, the CDR3 is TGTGCCAGCAGTTACTCGAACTTGAGGGGTGAGCAGTTCTTC. Its translation is CASSYSNLRGEQFF.

The rearrangement joins TRBV6-1 to TRBJ2-1, with unresolved D. Between the trimmed V and J ends, which lost 1 base and 6 bases, there was a span of 4 bases. This CDR3 is built from 12 residues. Looked up from germline, CDR1 is MNHNS and CDR2 is SASEGT. For the CDR3, the DNA is TGTGCCAGCAGTGAAGGGTCCAATGAGCAGTTCTTC. This translates into CASSEGSNEQFF.

This clonotype was seen more than once but under ten times. This rearrangement joins TRBV12-3 or TRBV12-4 to TRBJ2-7, with TRBD1 matching 7 bases. The J segment lost 2 bases and the V segment lost 5 bases, leaving 9 bases of the junction unmatched. CDR3 length: 15 amino acids. CDR3 sequence reads: CASSGRQGTTYEQYF. In DNA, the CDR3 is TGTGCCAGCAGTGGCAGACAGGGAACGACCTACGAGCAGTACTTC.

The J gene is TRBJ2-2, the V gene TRBV5-1; 11 bases agree with TRBD2. With 3 bases clipped from V and 9 bases from J, the junction kept 10 bases outside the gene matches. Germline CDR1 is SGHRS and CDR2 is YFSETQ. The CDR3 contains 16 residues. CDR3: CASSSVAGGSIRELFF. For the CDR3, the DNA is TGCGCCAGCAGCTCCGTAGCGGGAGGGTCTATCCGGGAGCTGTTTTTT. Full variable domain (rest looked up from reference TRBV5-1 and TRBJ2-2): KAGVTQTPRYLIKTRGQQVTLSCSPISGHRSVSWYQQTPGQGLQFLFEYFSETQRNKGNFPGRFSGRQFSNSRSEMNVSTLELGDSALYLCASSSVAGGSIRELFFGEGSRLTVL.

The CDR3 reads CSARDLGGLAKNIQYF. CDR3 coding DNA: TGCAGTGCTAGAGATCTCGGGGGGCTCGCCAAAAACATTCAGTACTTC. V gene TRBV20-1 combines with J gene TRBJ2-4, with a weak D call TRBD2 (7 bases). This CDR3 comprises 16 residues. Trimming shortened V by 0 bases and J by 1 base, and 13 bases separated the two germline ends. Germline CDR1 is DFQATT and CDR2 is SNEGSKA (reference sequence).

This chain links TRBV6-1 with TRBJ2-5; 10 bases agree with TRBD2. CDR3 size: 11 residues. Per the germline V gene, CDR1 is MNHNS and CDR2 is SASEGT. Trimming took 5 bases from V and 11 from J; bases not matched to a gene: 2. As DNA, the CDR3 is TGTGCCAGCAGTACTAGCGGGGTTCAGTACTTC. As protein: CASSTSGVQYF.

The chain carries TRBV20-1 and TRBJ2-7; D call uncertain. Germline CDR1 DFQATT, CDR2 SNEGSKA (reference sequence). The V gene lost 3 bases and the J gene lost 3 bases, with 9 bases spanning the gap. The CDR3 consists of 12 residues. CDR3 sequence reads: CSASQASYEQYF. CDR3 nucleotides: TGCAGTGCTAGTCAGGCTAGCTACGAGCAGTACTTC.

The chain has TRBV12-3 or TRBV12-4 and TRBJ1-4; D is perhaps TRBD1 (6 bases). The CDR3 is 12 amino acids. V was cut by 10 bases and J by 5 bases, with 11 bases left in between. The chain's CDR3 is CATGAANEKLFF. CDR3 bases: TGTGCCACGGGGGCCGCGAATGAAAAACTGTTTTTT.

This clonotype was recorded a few times. The rearrangement links TRBV6-2 or TRBV6-3 to TRBJ1-2; the D gene is possibly TRBD1 (5 bases). The CDR3 spans 14 residues. Germline assignment: CDR1 MNHEY and CDR2 SVGEGT. The germline V and J ends were trimmed by 8 bases and 2 bases, with 15 bases remaining between them. The chain's CDR3 is CASQYRGKNYGYTF. CDR3 coding DNA: TGTGCCAGCCAGTACCGGGGGAAGAACTATGGCTACACCTTC.

The chain carries TRBV28 and TRBJ2-5; TRBD1 matches 7 bases. The CDR3 runs 11 residues. The V segment lost 4 bases and the J segment 9 bases; nucleotides outside the gene matches: 2. Germline lookup yields CDR1 MDHEN and CDR2 SYDVKM. For the CDR3, the DNA is TGTGCCAGCAGTTCACAGGGGTCCCAGTACTTC. Its protein is CASSSQGSQYF.